This T cell receptor (beta chain) comes out of a study of vaccination effects on CD4 cells after COVID-19. Trimming pared 2 bases from V and 1 base from J, leaving 9 bases between. Germline V gives CDR1 SGHKS, CDR2 YYEKEE (reference sequence). This CDR3 has 14 amino acids. About this clone itself: The antigen is not known.

Produced via immunoSEQ multiplex PCR; TCRdb's table is partial and in-frame only. The profile shows 17,000 or so clones, about 74% of them singletons. ViraFEST expansion of antigen-specific CD4+ T cells with viral peptide pools preceded sequencing. Culture proceeded for 9 to 11 days, and CD4+ T cells were then isolated. This person caught SARS-CoV-2 sometime from March to December 2020, and PCR testing confirmed the infection. Each person got two doses of an mRNA SARS-CoV-2 vaccine, BNT162b2 or mRNA-1273. The source of this sequence is a human donor who had a prior SARS-CoV-2 infection. The chain uses TRBV5-5 and TRBJ1-1; D remains unclear. The sample in question was CD4+ T cells from PBMCs cultured with SARS-CoV-2 spike peptides, obtained after COVID-19 vaccination. Here the CDR3 reads CASSFRQENTEAFF. CDR3 nucleotides: TGTGCCAGCAGCTTTAGGCAGGAGAACACTGAAGCTTTCTTT.